The clone carrying this T cell receptor (beta chain) has a single count. Its specificity is unknown. CDR3 length equals 15 residues. Per the germline V gene, CDR1 is SEHNR and CDR2 is FQNEAQ (reference sequence). V lost 7 bases to trimming and J lost 4 bases, with 17 bases between them. Pooling covered second doses at about 4 or about 12 weeks. This specimen belongs to a study of T cell responses to AZD1222 COVID-19 vaccine. Study results and caveats: There were repertoire samples only from the period after the peak T cell response. Baseline antibody screening turned up just six seropositive AZD1222 recipients. The sample set comprised mostly white British donors with more females, and clonal diversity was possibly underestimated.

Clones were read by immunoSEQ multiplex PCR, and TCRdb kept only the in-frame ones, dropping some. This table holds 100,000 or so clones, around 90% found once. The clonotype was recovered from an adult who received the AZD1222 COVID-19 vaccine. The chain has TRBV7-9 and TRBJ2-1; perhaps TRBD1 as D (5 bases). The source material was peripheral blood, sampled 28 days after the second AZD1222 dose. In DNA form, the CDR3 reads TGTGCCAGCACCCAGGACATAGTACCTTACAATGAGCAGTTCTTC. The encoded protein is CASTQDIVPYNEQFF.